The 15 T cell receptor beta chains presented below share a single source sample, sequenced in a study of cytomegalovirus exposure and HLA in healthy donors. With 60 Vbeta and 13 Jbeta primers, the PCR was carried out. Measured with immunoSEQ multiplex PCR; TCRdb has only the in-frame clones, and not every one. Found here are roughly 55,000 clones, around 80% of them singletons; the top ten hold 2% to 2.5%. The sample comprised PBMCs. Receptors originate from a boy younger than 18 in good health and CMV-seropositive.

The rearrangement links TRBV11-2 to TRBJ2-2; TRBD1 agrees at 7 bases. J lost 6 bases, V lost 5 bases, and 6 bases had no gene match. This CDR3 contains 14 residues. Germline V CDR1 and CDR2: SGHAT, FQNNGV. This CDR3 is CASSDRVYAGELFF. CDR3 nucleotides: TGTGCCAGCAGCGACAGGGTTTACGCCGGGGAGCTGTTTTTT.

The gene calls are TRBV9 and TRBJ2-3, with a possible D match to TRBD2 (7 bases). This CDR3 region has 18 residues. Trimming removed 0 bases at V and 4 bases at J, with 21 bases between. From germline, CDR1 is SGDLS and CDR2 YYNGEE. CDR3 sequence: CASSVVGGAGGLADTQYF. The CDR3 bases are TGTGCCAGCAGCGTAGTAGGGGGGGCTGGGGGTCTCGCAGATACGCAGTATTTT. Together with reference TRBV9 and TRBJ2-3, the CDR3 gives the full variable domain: DSGVTQTPKHLITATGQRVTLRCSPRSGDLSVYWYQQSLDQGLQFLIQYYNGEERAKGNILERFSAQQFPDLHSELNLSSLELGDSALYFCASSVVGGAGGLADTQYFGPGTRLTVL.

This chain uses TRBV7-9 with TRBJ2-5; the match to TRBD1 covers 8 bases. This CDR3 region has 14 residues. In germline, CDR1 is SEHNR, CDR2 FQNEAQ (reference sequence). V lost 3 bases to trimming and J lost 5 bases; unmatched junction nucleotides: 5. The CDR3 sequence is CASSFWTGLETQYF. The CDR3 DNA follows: TGTGCCAGCAGCTTCTGGACAGGGTTGGAGACCCAGTACTTC.

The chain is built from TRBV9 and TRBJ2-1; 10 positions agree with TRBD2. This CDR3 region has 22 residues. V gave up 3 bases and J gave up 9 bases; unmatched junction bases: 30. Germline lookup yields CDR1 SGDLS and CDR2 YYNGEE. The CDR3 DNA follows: TGTGCCAGCAGCGCACTCGATACGGGGGTAGCGGGGGGAAATGAGGTTGAGGGTGAGCAGTTCTTC. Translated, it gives CASSALDTGVAGGNEVEGEQFF. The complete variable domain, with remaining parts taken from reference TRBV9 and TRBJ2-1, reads DSGVTQTPKHLITATGQRVTLRCSPRSGDLSVYWYQQSLDQGLQFLIQYYNGEERAKGNILERFSAQQFPDLHSELNLSSLELGDSALYFCASSALDTGVAGGNEVEGEQFFGPGTRLTVL.

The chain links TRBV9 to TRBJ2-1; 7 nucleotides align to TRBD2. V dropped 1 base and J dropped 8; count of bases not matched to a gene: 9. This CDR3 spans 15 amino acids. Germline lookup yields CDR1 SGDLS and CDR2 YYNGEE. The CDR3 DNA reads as TGTGCCAGCAGCGTACTCCCATCACGGGGGGATGAGCAGTTCTTC. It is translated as CASSVLPSRGDEQFF.

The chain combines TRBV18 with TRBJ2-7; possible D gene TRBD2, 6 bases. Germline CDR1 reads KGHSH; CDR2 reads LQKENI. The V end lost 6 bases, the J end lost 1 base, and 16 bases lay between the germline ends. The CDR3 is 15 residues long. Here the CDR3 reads CASSGREVLSYEQYF. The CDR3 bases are TGTGCCAGCTCGGGCAGGGAGGTACTATCCTACGAGCAGTACTTC.

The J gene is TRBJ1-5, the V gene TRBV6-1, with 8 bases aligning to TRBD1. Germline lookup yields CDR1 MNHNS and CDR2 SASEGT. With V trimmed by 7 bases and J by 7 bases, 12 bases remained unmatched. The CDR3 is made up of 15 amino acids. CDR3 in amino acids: CASTELIRGRQPQHF. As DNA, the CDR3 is TGTGCCAGCACCGAATTAATCAGGGGGCGGCAGCCCCAGCATTTT.

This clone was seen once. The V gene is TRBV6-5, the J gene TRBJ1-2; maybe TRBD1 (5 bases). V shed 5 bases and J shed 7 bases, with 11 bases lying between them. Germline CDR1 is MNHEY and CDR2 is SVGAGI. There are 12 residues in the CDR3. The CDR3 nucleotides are TGTGCCAGCAGTCAGGGTGGCGGTGGCTACACCTTC. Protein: CASSQGGGGYTF.

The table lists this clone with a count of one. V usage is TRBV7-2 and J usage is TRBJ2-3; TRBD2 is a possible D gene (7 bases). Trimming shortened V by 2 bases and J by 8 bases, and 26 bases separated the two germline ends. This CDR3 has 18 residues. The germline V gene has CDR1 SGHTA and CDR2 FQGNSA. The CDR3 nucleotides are TGTGCCAGCAGCTTACGTTGGCTCGGGGGGCCAGGGGCTCGTACGCAGTATTTT. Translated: CASSLRWLGGPGARTQYF.

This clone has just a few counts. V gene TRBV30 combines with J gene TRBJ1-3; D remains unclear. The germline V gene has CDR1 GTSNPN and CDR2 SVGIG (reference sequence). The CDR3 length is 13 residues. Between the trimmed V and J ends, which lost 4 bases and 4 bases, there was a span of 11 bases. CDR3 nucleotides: TGTGCCTGGAAGAGGGAGAAGGGAAACACCATATATTTT. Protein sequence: CAWKREKGNTIYF.

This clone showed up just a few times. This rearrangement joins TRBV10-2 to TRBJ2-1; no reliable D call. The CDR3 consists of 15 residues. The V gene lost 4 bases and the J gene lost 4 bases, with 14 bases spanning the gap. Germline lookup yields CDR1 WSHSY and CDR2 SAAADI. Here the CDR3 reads CASSADSYPYNEQFF. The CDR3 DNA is TGCGCCAGCAGTGCCGATAGCTACCCTTACAATGAGCAGTTCTTC.

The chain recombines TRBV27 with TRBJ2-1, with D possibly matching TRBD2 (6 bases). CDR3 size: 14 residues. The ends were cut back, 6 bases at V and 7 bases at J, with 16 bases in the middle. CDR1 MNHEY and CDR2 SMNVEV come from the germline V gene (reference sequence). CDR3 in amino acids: CASRAEGSWNEQFF. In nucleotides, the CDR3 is TGTGCCAGCAGGGCGGAGGGGTCATGGAATGAGCAGTTCTTC.

CDR3 sequence: CASGGRGANVLTF. CDR3 bases: TGTGCCAGCGGGGGGAGGGGGGCCAACGTCCTGACTTTC. The rearrangement joins TRBV6-1 to TRBJ2-6; D perhaps matches TRBD2 (6 bases). Trimming cost V 8 bases and J 4 bases, with 9 bases left between them. Germline V gene lookup returns CDR1 MNHNS and CDR2 SASEGT. This CDR3 region has 13 residues.

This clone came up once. CDR3 amino acids: CASSFPSSGGAGMQFF. The CDR3 nucleotides are TGTGCCAGCAGCTTCCCCTCTAGCGGGGGGGCGGGGATGCAGTTCTTC. V gene TRBV5-4 combines with J gene TRBJ2-1; 12 nucleotides align to TRBD2. V lost 2 bases, J lost 12 bases, and 12 bases stayed unmatched. This CDR3 has 16 amino acids. In germline, CDR1 is SGHNT, CDR2 YYREEE (reference sequence).

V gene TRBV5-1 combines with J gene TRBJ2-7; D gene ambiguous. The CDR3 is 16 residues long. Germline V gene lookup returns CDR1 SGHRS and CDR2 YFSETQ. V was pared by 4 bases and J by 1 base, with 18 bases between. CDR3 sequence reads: CASSPTPGDSSYEQYF. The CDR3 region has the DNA TGCGCCAGCAGCCCTACCCCAGGCGATTCGTCCTACGAGCAGTACTTC. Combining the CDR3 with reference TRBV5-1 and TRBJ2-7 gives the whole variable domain KAGVTQTPRYLIKTRGQQVTLSCSPISGHRSVSWYQQTPGQGLQFLFEYFSETQRNKGNFPGRFSGRQFSNSRSEMNVSTLELGDSALYLCASSPTPGDSSYEQYFGPGTRLTVT.